This section outlines one T cell receptor (beta chain) sequence together with its context. These data come from a study of shared clonotypes between healthy human individuals. Produced via immunoSEQ multiplex PCR; TCRdb's table is partial and in-frame only. The repertoire holds about half a million clones, with 77% as singletons. Sequenced material: PBMCs. The sequence was collected from a woman in her forties in good health. Some clones in this sample may be carry-over from other donors' samples.

The CDR3 bases are TGTGCCAGCAGCTTAGACAGGGCCGAGCAGTACTTC. Encoded protein: CASSLDRAEQYF. This chain links TRBV11-1 with TRBJ2-7; a weak D match, TRBD1 (6 bases). Germline CDR1 and CDR2: SGHAT and FQDESV (reference sequence). V lost 1 base to trimming and J lost 6 bases, with 7 bases between them. CDR3 length: 12 residues.